This T cell receptor beta chain was identified during a study of CD39 and CD103 CD8 tumor-infiltrating T cells. Genomic DNA came from 10,000 to 100,000 sorted cells per subset. Data came from immunoSEQ multiplex PCR; TCRdb stores just in-frame clones and leaves some out. The sample records approximately 18,000 clones, approximately 90% being singletons. As concerns this clone: No antigen is known for it.

The CDR3 has 15 amino acids. The V gene's germline CDR1 is MRHNA and CDR2 SNTAGT. V lost 3 bases, J lost 0 bases, and 9 bases lay in between. Study outcomes and limitations: Blood and uninvolved lymph node rarely held DP TIL clonotypes.

For tumor-infiltrating lymphocytes, EpCAM beads were added to negative-selection T-cell enrichment of thawed cells. CD8+CD4-CD45RA- cells, CCR7-positive or negative, formed the memory CD8 sort. The TCR sequence derives from a human donor with head and neck squamous cell carcinoma. The sample taken for sequencing was CD8+ T cells sorted from blood. The subset is: total memory CD8 T cells (CD45RA-CCR7+/-) from blood or uninvolved lymph node. This chain connects TRBV6-4 to TRBJ2-1, with D unresolved. The CDR3 nucleotides are TGTGCCAGCAGTGATTACCCGAGCTCCTACAATGAGCAGTTCTTC. This gives the protein CASSDYPSSYNEQFF.